This T cell receptor beta chain was retrieved from a study of T cells of healthy individuals (dated 2018 in TCRdb). CDR1 and CDR2 are read off the germline V gene (reference sequence) as GTSNPN and SVGIG. The CDR3 contains 14 residues, cysteine and phenylalanine counted. The CDR3 DNA has 42 bases and is translated from base 1. V gives up 2 bases and J gives up 2 bases, and the segment between their germline ends measures 12 bases. The sample holds many counts of this clonotype. Its antigen remains unidentified. No base quality values were provided; no much bigger clone lies one nucleotide off. The library was produced with 5' RACE. The run used an Illumina MiSeq. The raw public reads went through TCRdb reprocessing: fastp at Q25, MiXCR clone calling, in-frame beta chains kept. CDR3 protein duplicates are merged, each entry listing the most common genes and DNA. For this sample there are nearly 100,000 distinct CDR3 sequences; around 17% appear just once. About 6% of the sample rests with the top ten.

This sequence uses TRBV30 and TRBJ2-5; the D segment could be TRBD2, given 5 matching bases. The TCR originated in a human donor in good health. The CDR3 amino acid sequence is: CAWSRGRIQETQYF. The bases read TGTGCCTGGAGTCGAGGGAGAATTCAAGAGACCCAGTACTTC.